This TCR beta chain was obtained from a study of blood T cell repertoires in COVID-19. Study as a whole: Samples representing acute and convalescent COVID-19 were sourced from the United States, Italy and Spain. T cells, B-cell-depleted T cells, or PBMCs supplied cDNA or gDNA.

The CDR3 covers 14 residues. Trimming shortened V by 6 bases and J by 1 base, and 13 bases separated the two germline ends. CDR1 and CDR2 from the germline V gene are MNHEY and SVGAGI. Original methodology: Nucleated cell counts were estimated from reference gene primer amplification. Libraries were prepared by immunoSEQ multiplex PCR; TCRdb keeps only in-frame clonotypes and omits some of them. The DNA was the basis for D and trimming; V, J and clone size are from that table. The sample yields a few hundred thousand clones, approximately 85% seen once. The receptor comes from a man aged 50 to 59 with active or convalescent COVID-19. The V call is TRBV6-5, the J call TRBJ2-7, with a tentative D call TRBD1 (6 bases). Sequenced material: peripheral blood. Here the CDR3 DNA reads TGTGCCAGCAGACCAGGGGTTTGGTCCTACGAGCAGTACTTC. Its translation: CASRPGVWSYEQYF.